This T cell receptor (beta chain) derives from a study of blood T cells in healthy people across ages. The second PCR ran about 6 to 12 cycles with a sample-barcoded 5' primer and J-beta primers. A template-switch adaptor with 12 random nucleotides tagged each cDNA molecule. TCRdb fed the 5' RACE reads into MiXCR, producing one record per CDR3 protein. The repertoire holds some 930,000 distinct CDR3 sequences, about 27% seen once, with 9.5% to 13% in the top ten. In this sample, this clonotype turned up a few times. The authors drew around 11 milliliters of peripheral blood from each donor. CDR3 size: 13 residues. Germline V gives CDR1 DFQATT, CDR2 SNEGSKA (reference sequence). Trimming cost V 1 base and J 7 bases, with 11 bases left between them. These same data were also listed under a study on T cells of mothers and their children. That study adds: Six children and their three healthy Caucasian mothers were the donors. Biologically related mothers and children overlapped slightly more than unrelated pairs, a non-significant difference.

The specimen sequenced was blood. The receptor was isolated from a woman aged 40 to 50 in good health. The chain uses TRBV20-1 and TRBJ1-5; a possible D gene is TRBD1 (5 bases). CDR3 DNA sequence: TGCAGTGCTAGAGGGCAGGGCTGGCAGCCCCAGCATTTT. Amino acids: CSARGQGWQPQHF.